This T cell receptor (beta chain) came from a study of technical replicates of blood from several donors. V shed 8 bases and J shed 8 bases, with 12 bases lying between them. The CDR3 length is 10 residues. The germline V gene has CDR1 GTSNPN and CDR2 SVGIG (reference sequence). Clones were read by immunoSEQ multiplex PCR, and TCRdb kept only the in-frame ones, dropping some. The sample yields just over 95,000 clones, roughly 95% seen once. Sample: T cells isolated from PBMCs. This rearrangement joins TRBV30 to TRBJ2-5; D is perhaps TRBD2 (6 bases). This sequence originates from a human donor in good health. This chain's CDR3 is CAGGLTTQYF. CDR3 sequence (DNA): TGTGCCGGGGGACTGACAACCCAGTACTTC.